This passage covers 17 T cell receptor beta chains from one sample sequenced in a study of blood T cell repertoires in COVID-19. Produced via immunoSEQ multiplex PCR; TCRdb's table is partial and in-frame only. This table holds 250,000 to 350,000 clones, more than 85% found once. The specimen sequenced was peripheral blood. Receptors were obtained from a woman aged 30 to 39 with COVID-19, enrolled during active disease.

J is TRBJ1-5 and V is TRBV7-2, with D possibly TRBD1 on 5 matching bases. This CDR3 is built from 15 residues. V gave up 7 bases and J gave up 0 bases, with 13 bases separating them. From germline, CDR1 is SGHTA and CDR2 FQGNSA. The CDR3 reads CASTLSRDSNQPQHF. The CDR3 bases are TGTGCCAGCACCCTAAGCAGGGATAGCAATCAGCCCCAGCATTTT. The variable domain in full, with the rest retrieved from reference TRBV7-2 and TRBJ1-5, is GAGVSQSPSNKVTEKGKDVELRCDPISGHTALYWYRQSLGQGLEFLIYFQGNSAPDKSGLPSDRFSAERTGGSVSTLTIQRTQQEDSAVYLCASTLSRDSNQPQHFGDGTRLSIL.

The chain links TRBV2 to TRBJ2-3; 13 bases are a match to TRBD2. The V gene end was trimmed by 4 bases and the J gene end by 2 bases; junction bases not matched to a gene: 6. This CDR3 spans 17 amino acids. Germline V gene data show CDR1 as SNHLY and CDR2 as FYNNEI. This chain's CDR3 is CASSVGTSGTLTDTQYF. The CDR3 bases are TGTGCCAGCAGTGTGGGGACTAGCGGGACGCTCACAGATACGCAGTATTTT.

This chain joins TRBV9 and TRBJ2-6; the D is unclear. Trimming took 0 bases from V and 0 from J, leaving 7 bases between them. Germline values: CDR1 SGDLS, CDR2 YYNGEE. The CDR3 is 16 amino acids. In DNA, the CDR3 is TGTGCCAGCAGCGTAGCCGTGCGCTCTGGGGCCAACGTCCTGACTTTC. It yields the protein CASSVAVRSGANVLTF.

This chain links TRBV6-5 with TRBJ2-7; D may be TRBD2 (6 bases). CDR1 and CDR2 from the germline V gene are MNHEY and SVGAGI. CDR3 length: 15 amino acids. With 7 bases removed from V and 2 bases from J, the gap between germline ends came to 18 bases. As DNA, the CDR3 is TGTGCCAGCAATCCAGGAGGACTACCAGCCTACGAGCAGTACTTC. Its protein product is CASNPGGLPAYEQYF.

The V call is TRBV7-8, the J call TRBJ2-1; 10 bases are shared with TRBD2. V lost 0 bases and J lost 3; bases outside the gene matches: 5. This CDR3 is built from 17 residues. CDR1 and CDR2 from the germline V gene are SGHVS and FQNEAQ. CDR3 nucleotides: TGTGCCAGCAGCTTAGCGCTTCCTAGCGGGAGCTACAATGAGCAGTTCTTC. It is translated as CASSLALPSGSYNEQFF.

The chain has TRBV3-1 (or the pseudogene TRBV3-2) and TRBJ2-7, with TRBD1 matching 10 bases. CDR1 is LGHDT, CDR2 YNNKEL, per germline (reference sequence). The CDR3 has 16 amino acids. The trim removed 0 bases at V and 5 bases at J, leaving 7 bases unmatched. The CDR3 is CASSQESGQGRNEQYF. Here the CDR3 DNA reads TGTGCCAGCAGCCAAGAATCGGGACAGGGGAGGAACGAGCAGTACTTC.

The rearrangement links TRBV7-9 to TRBJ2-7; no clear D gene. Germline V gives CDR1 SEHNR, CDR2 FQNEAQ (reference sequence). The CDR3 loop spans 14 amino acids. V lost 2 bases, J lost 1 base, and 9 bases lay in between. CDR3 nucleotide sequence: TGTGCCAGCAGCTTAACACAGCAATCCTACGAGCAGTACTTC. Protein sequence: CASSLTQQSYEQYF.

The V and J genes are TRBV6-6 and TRBJ1-5; D remains unclear. Germline V CDR1 and CDR2: MNHNY, SVGAGI (reference sequence). The CDR3 has 13 amino acids. The V gene lost 0 bases and the J gene lost 13 bases, with 13 bases spanning the gap. CDR3 amino acids: CASSYSNRGKQHF. As DNA, the CDR3 is TGTGCCAGCAGTTACTCGAACCGGGGAAAGCAGCATTTT.

The genes are TRBV30 and TRBJ2-1, with 12 bases fitting TRBD2. This CDR3 contains 18 residues. The germline CDR1 and CDR2 sequences are GTSNPN and SVGIG (reference sequence). In DNA form, the CDR3 reads TGTGCGTCGCTAAACAGACTAGCGGGAGACGGCGGCTACAATGAGCAGTTCTTC. Translating gives CASLNRLAGDGGYNEQFF.

The chain recombines TRBV28 with TRBJ1-5, with TRBD1 as a possible D gene (5 bases). The V end lost 5 bases, the J end lost 6 bases, and 11 bases lay between the germline ends. The germline gives CDR1 MDHEN, CDR2 SYDVKM. The CDR3 is 13 residues long. The DNA for the CDR3 is TGTGCCAGCAGTGGCCCCGGGGGTCAGCCCCAGCATTTT. It specifies CASSGPGGQPQHF.

The rearrangement joins TRBV5-6 to TRBJ2-7, with a weak D call TRBD2 (5 bases). Germline V lookup: CDR1 SGHDT, CDR2 YYEEEE. Trimming removed 0 bases at V and 3 bases at J, with 7 bases between. CDR3 size: 13 residues. Here the CDR3 reads CASSLGGVYEQYF. The DNA for the CDR3 is TGTGCCAGCAGCTTGGGGGGAGTCTACGAGCAGTACTTC. The complete variable domain, with remaining parts taken from reference TRBV5-6 and TRBJ2-7, reads DAGVTQSPTHLIKTRGQQVTLRCSPKSGHDTVSWYQQALGQGPQFIFQYYEEEERQRGNFPDRFSGHQFPNYSSELNVNALLLGDSALYLCASSLGGVYEQYFGPGTRLTVT.

V usage is TRBV3-1 (or the pseudogene TRBV3-2) and J usage is TRBJ1-1; D is unclear. CDR1 and CDR2 from the germline V gene are LGHDT and YNNKEL (reference sequence). The CDR3 runs 17 residues. V lost 2 bases to trimming and J lost 3 bases, with 19 bases between them. The CDR3 bases are TGTGCCAGCAGCCAACCCAGAAACGGCGGGCGACACACTGAAGCTTTCTTT. It codes for CASSQPRNGGRHTEAFF.

To note about this clone: Germline is not matched at one junction end, which may reflect a read error. The chain joins TRBV4-1 to TRBJ2-5; TRBD1 aligns across 9 bases. The CDR3 length is 15 residues. CDR1 and CDR2 from the germline V gene are MGHRA and YSYEKL. The CDR3, as DNA: TGCGCCAGCAGCCGAGGGACAGGGCCTGTAGAGGCCCAGTACTTC. It translates to CASSRGTGPVEAQYF.

The chain couples TRBV19 to TRBJ1-1, with D possibly matching TRBD1 (5 bases). The V end lost 5 bases, the J end lost 4 bases, and 17 bases lay between the germline ends. The germline gives CDR1 LNHDA, CDR2 SQIVND (reference sequence). The CDR3 extends over 15 amino acids. DNA for the CDR3: TGTGCCAGTAGTTCACCAGGGTTCGGCGTCACTGAAGCTTTCTTT. The encoded protein is CASSSPGFGVTEAFF.

CDR3 sequence: CATSRTKREGIVSYNEQFF. Here the CDR3 DNA reads TGTGCCACCAGCAGGACAAAGCGGGAGGGCATAGTGTCCTACAATGAGCAGTTCTTC. This chain uses TRBV15 with TRBJ2-1, with 10 bases aligning to TRBD2. J was trimmed by 1 base and V by 3 bases; bases with no gene match: 12. Germline lookup yields CDR1 LNHNV and CDR2 YYDKDF (reference sequence). The CDR3 extends over 19 amino acids.

This clone was detected a few times. V usage is TRBV5-1 and J usage is TRBJ1-2; D remains ambiguous. Per germline, CDR1 SGHRS and CDR2 YFSETQ. The CDR3 is 14 residues long. Trimming took off 3 bases at V and 1 base at J, with 10 bases between the two ends. DNA of the CDR3: TGCGCCAGCAGCTCGGACTCTATTAACTATGGCTACACCTTC. Translating it yields CASSSDSINYGYTF.

The chain is built from TRBV4-1 and TRBJ2-3; 11 nucleotides line up with TRBD2. The CDR3 has 17 residues. Per the germline V gene, CDR1 is MGHRA and CDR2 is YSYEKL. V gave up 2 bases and J gave up 2 bases; unmatched junction bases: 6. The CDR3 nucleotides are TGCGCCAGCAGCCAAAGAGGACTAGCGGGCAACACAGATACGCAGTATTTT. Protein product: CASSQRGLAGNTDTQYF.